This T cell receptor (beta chain) was observed in a study of T cells after yellow fever vaccination. TCRdb re-called the 5' RACE reads through MiXCR, storing one row per CDR3 protein. Among about 300,000 distinct CDR3 sequences listed, 8.5% to 10% were seen once. This clonotype was picked up a small number of times. This CDR3 is 13 amino acids long. Germline loops: CDR1 ENHRY, CDR2 SYGVKD. The V segment lost 10 bases and the J segment 2 bases; nucleotides outside the gene matches: 4. The chain carries TRBV10-3 and TRBJ1-3; 8 bases are a match to TRBD1. The sample in question was CD4+ T cells sorted from PBMCs, obtained 5 days after the yellow fever booster vaccination. This receptor was obtained from a man between 18 and 29 years old who received the YFV17D yellow fever vaccine. CDR3 in amino acids: CATLQGAGNTIYF. The CDR3 coding sequence is TGTGCCACCCTACAGGGGGCTGGAAACACCATATATTTT.